This T cell receptor (beta chain) was observed in a study of T cell repertoires in cytomegalovirus infection. Study-wide background: Selection of CMV epitopes for the study included recently identified HLA-C-restricted and well-studied HLA-B-restricted ones. Public signatures in TCR beta pointed to CMV infection and matching HLA type. Study observations and caveats: Clonotypes of TCR beta that were HLA-C-restricted and CMV-specific dominated the ex vivo response. Identification of carriers of CMV plus the relevant HLA was performed using cumulative public TCR beta family frequency.

Germline values: CDR1 MNHEY, CDR2 SMNVEV (reference sequence). The CDR3 length is 14 residues. The V and J ends lost 5 bases and 5 bases respectively, with 15 bases between them. This clonotype was observed a handful of times. Its antigen is undetermined. Each CDR3 protein is one row after TCRdb ran MiXCR on the reads. The table has 900,000 to 950,000 distinct CDR3 sequences, roughly a third seen once. The genes are TRBV27 and TRBJ1-1; D may be TRBD1 (5 bases). The specimen was cultured CD8+ T cells from PBMCs, collected from culture after CMV antigen stimulation. The source is a human donor in good health (CMV status not recorded). Some clones in this sample may be carry-over from other donors' samples. The CDR3 spells CASSTDGGGTEAFF. CDR3 nucleotide sequence: TGTGCCAGCAGTACTGACGGCGGGGGAACTGAAGCTTTCTTT.